These 22 T cell receptor beta chains share one sample of origin, sequenced in a study of T cell responses to AZD1222 COVID-19 vaccine. This table comes from immunoSEQ multiplex PCR, and its TCRdb copy is limited to in-frame clones, with some not included. The repertoire holds 150,000 to 200,000 clones, with about 89% as singletons. The sample in question was peripheral blood, obtained on day 0 of MenACWY control vaccination. The receptors stem from an adult in good health.

The chain uses TRBV27 and TRBJ1-6; TRBD1 aligns across 9 bases. Germline CDR1 reads MNHEY; CDR2 reads SMNVEV (reference sequence). The V and J ends lost 5 bases and 9 bases, in that order; junction bases with no gene match: 8. CDR3 length: 15 residues. In DNA form, the CDR3 reads TGTGCCAGCAGTCCCGGGACAGGGAGTGGTTCACCCCTCCACTTT. It yields the protein CASSPGTGSGSPLHF.

The chain links TRBV30 to TRBJ1-5, with D perhaps TRBD1 (6 bases). CDR3 size: 14 residues. The V end lost 0 bases, the J end lost 4 bases, and 10 bases lay between the germline ends. Germline CDR1 GTSNPN, CDR2 SVGIG (reference sequence). CDR3 nucleotides: TGTGCCTGGAGTGTACAGACAGGTAATCAGCCCCAGCATTTT. Translated, it gives CAWSVQTGNQPQHF.

The chain uses TRBV9 and TRBJ2-7; 7 bases align to TRBD2. This CDR3 region has 17 residues. Germline CDR1 SGDLS, CDR2 YYNGEE. After removal of 3 bases from V and 5 bases from J, the junction contained 17 bases not matched to a gene. The CDR3 loop is CASSAQGGQTTGDEQYF. The CDR3 nucleotides are TGTGCCAGCAGCGCCCAGGGAGGGCAAACCACCGGGGACGAGCAGTACTTC.

The rearrangement links TRBV9 to TRBJ2-2, with D perhaps being TRBD1 or TRBD2 (5 bases each). In germline, CDR1 is SGDLS, CDR2 YYNGEE. Trimming took 5 bases from V and 0 from J, leaving 14 bases between them. This CDR3 is 16 amino acids long. In DNA form, the CDR3 reads TGTGCCAGCAGGGGGGATCTAGACTCGAACACCGGGGAGCTGTTTTTT. The encoded protein is CASRGDLDSNTGELFF.

The chain employs TRBV24-1 and TRBJ1-4; 8 nucleotides match TRBD1. Trimming took 4 bases from V and 8 from J; bases not matched to a gene: 11. From germline, CDR1 is KGHDR and CDR2 SFDVKD. CDR3 length: 16 residues. Here the CDR3 reads CATSEAQTGDREKLFF. The CDR3 nucleotides read TGTGCCACCAGTGAGGCTCAGACAGGGGACCGAGAAAAACTGTTTTTT.

The chain combines TRBV5-1 with TRBJ2-7; TRBD1 matches 7 bases. Looked up from germline, CDR1 is SGHRS and CDR2 is YFSETQ. V shed 1 base, J shed 3 bases, and the junction held 1 base outside the gene matches. CDR3 length equals 13 residues. The CDR3 DNA reads TGCGCCAGCAGCTTGAGGGACAGCTACGAGCAGTACTTC. Protein product: CASSLRDSYEQYF.

This rearrangement joins TRBV5-1 to TRBJ2-1; no firm D call. Trimming cost V 0 bases and J 7 bases, with 14 bases left between them. This CDR3 has 15 residues. The germline V gene encodes CDR1 SGHRS and CDR2 YFSETQ. The CDR3 loop reads CASSLAVSARNEQFF. The CDR3 DNA follows: TGCGCCAGCAGCTTGGCCGTTTCAGCGAGGAATGAGCAGTTCTTC.

This chain joins TRBV5-4 and TRBJ2-7; TRBD1 is a possible D gene (7 bases). This CDR3 has 14 residues. V was pared by 4 bases and J by 3 bases, with 14 bases between. Germline V gene sequence: CDR1 SGHNT, CDR2 YYREEE (reference sequence). This CDR3 is CASSRRGQSYEQYF. In DNA form, the CDR3 reads TGTGCCAGCAGCCGGAGGGGACAGAGCTACGAGCAGTACTTC.

This clone occurred a few times. This chain links TRBV14 with TRBJ1-2; D remains unclear. Trimming stripped 2 bases from V and 0 bases from J, with 10 bases between. CDR1 SGHDN and CDR2 FVKESK come from the germline V gene. This CDR3 contains 15 residues. The CDR3 DNA reads as TGTGCCAGCAGCCAAATCCCAGCAACTAACTATGGCTACACCTTC. Amino acids: CASSQIPATNYGYTF.

The CDR3 coding sequence is TGTGCCAGCAGTTACGGGACAGGGGCTAACTATGGCTACACCTTC. This encodes CASSYGTGANYGYTF. The chain is built from TRBV6-5 and TRBJ1-2, with 10 bases fitting TRBD1. Germline-derived CDR1 and CDR2 are MNHEY and SVGAGI. This CDR3 is 15 amino acids long. V was pared by 2 bases and J by 0 bases, with 0 bases of the junction left unmatched.

The CDR3 is CASSRDYTSTDTQYF. CDR3 sequence (DNA): TGTGCCAGCAGCCGGGACTACACTAGCACAGATACGCAGTATTTT. The V gene is TRBV6-4, the J gene TRBJ2-3, with 7 bases aligning to TRBD2. Germline CDR1 and CDR2: MRHNA and SNTAGT. The CDR3 contains 15 residues. V lost 6 bases and J lost 0; bases outside the gene matches: 6.

CDR3 in amino acids: CASSFFVDSGTEAFF. As DNA, the CDR3 is TGTGCCAGCAGTTTTTTCGTCGATAGCGGTACTGAAGCTTTCTTT. V and J are TRBV28 and TRBJ1-1, with D hard to call. Germline CDR1 and CDR2: MDHEN and SYDVKM. The CDR3 sequence is 15 residues long. Trimming took off 3 bases at V and 5 bases at J, with 16 bases between the two ends.

The J gene is TRBJ1-3, the V gene TRBV18; 7 bases map to TRBD1. The CDR3 spans 15 residues. Per germline, CDR1 KGHSH and CDR2 LQKENI. The V segment lost 2 bases and the J segment 4 bases; nucleotides outside the gene matches: 5. In DNA form, the CDR3 reads TGTGCCAGCTCACCAGAGACAGGGTACGGAAACACCATATATTTT. Encoded protein: CASSPETGYGNTIYF.

For this clone: Other DNA variants within this sample encode the same CDR3. V gene TRBV9 combines with J gene TRBJ1-1; D remains ambiguous. This CDR3 has 13 residues. Trimming cost V 0 bases and J 5 bases, with 8 bases left between them. Germline-derived CDR1 and CDR2 are SGDLS and YYNGEE. Here the CDR3 DNA reads TGTGCCAGCAGCGTAGATCCGGGGACTGAAGCTTTCTTT. It yields the protein CASSVDPGTEAFF.

The chain couples TRBV7-9 to TRBJ1-4; D might be TRBD1 (5 bases). Germline-derived CDR1 and CDR2 are SEHNR and FQNEAQ (reference sequence). CDR3 length: 15 amino acids. V was cut by 5 bases and J by 3 bases, with 13 bases left in between. CDR3 bases: TGTGCCAGCAGCATACTCGGGACGGCTAATGAAAAACTGTTTTTT. It translates to CASSILGTANEKLFF.

This clone was recorded only once. J is TRBJ2-7 and V is TRBV19; TRBD1 might be the D (5 bases). CDR3 size: 15 residues. V lost 6 bases to trimming and J lost 3 bases, with 18 bases between them. Germline V gene sequence: CDR1 LNHDA, CDR2 SQIVND (reference sequence). The CDR3 DNA sequence: TGTGCCAGTAGCAAGTTCGGACAAGCCGGCTACGAGCAGTACTTC. Translating gives CASSKFGQAGYEQYF.

This chain connects TRBV5-5 to TRBJ1-3; 7 bases map to TRBD1. The germline gives CDR1 SGHKS, CDR2 YYEKEE (reference sequence). V was clipped by 5 bases and J by 2 bases; unmatched bases: 13. The CDR3 covers 17 residues. In nucleotides, the CDR3 is TGTGCCAGCAGTCGGAGAAGCGACAGGGCCACTGGAAACACCATATATTTT. Translated: CASSRRSDRATGNTIYF. Looking up the rest from reference TRBV5-5 and TRBJ1-3 gives the full variable domain: DAGVTQSPTHLIKTRGQQVTLRCSPISGHKSVSWYQQVLGQGPQFIFQYYEKEERGRGNFPDRFSARQFPNYSSELNVNALLLGDSALYLCASSRRSDRATGNTIYFGEGSWLTVV.

The rearrangement uses TRBV7-9 and TRBJ1-4, with D uncertain. The CDR3 has 16 amino acids. Between the trimmed V and J ends, which lost 5 bases and 5 bases, there was a span of 18 bases. Germline lookup yields CDR1 SEHNR and CDR2 FQNEAQ (reference sequence). CDR3 sequence reads: CASSPTRVGRNEKLFF. CDR3 DNA sequence: TGTGCCAGCAGCCCTACCCGGGTCGGACGGAATGAAAAACTGTTTTTT.

The chain recombines TRBV18 with TRBJ1-1, with D tentatively TRBD1 (5 bases). CDR1 is KGHSH and CDR2 is LQKENI in the germline V gene. Trimming took off 6 bases at V and 0 bases at J, with 14 bases between the two ends. The CDR3 spans 15 residues. The CDR3 DNA sequence: TGTGCCAGCTCGGCGGCGCGGGGGGTGAACACTGAAGCTTTCTTT. Its protein product is CASSAARGVNTEAFF.

This chain's CDR3 is CASSLVAIGISYEQYF. For the CDR3, the DNA is TGTGCCAGCAGCTTAGTGGCGATAGGGATCTCCTACGAGCAGTACTTC. This chain joins TRBV5-6 and TRBJ2-7; D not certain. The V end lost 2 bases, the J end lost 0 bases, and 15 bases lay between the germline ends. The CDR3 has 16 residues. Germline CDR1 and CDR2: SGHDT and YYEEEE.

This clone was seen only a few times. The chain uses TRBV18 and TRBJ2-7; D may be TRBD2 (5 bases). This CDR3 has 16 residues. The V gene lost 3 bases and the J gene lost 3 bases, with 18 bases spanning the gap. CDR1 is KGHSH and CDR2 is LQKENI in the germline V gene. CDR3 sequence reads: CASSPSPAALGYEQYF. Here the CDR3 DNA reads TGTGCCAGCTCACCCTCCCCAGCGGCCCTAGGCTACGAGCAGTACTTC. Full variable domain (outside the CDR3, taken from reference TRBV18 and TRBJ2-7): NAGVMQNPRHLVRRRGQEARLRCSPMKGHSHVYWYRQLPEEGLKFMVYLQKENIIDESGMPKERFSAEFPKEGPSILRIQQVVRGDSAAYFCASSPSPAALGYEQYFGPGTRLTVT.

This chain joins TRBV19 and TRBJ2-2; a weak D match, TRBD2 (5 bases). The CDR3 loop spans 14 amino acids. From germline, CDR1 is LNHDA and CDR2 SQIVND (reference sequence). The ends were cut back, 0 bases at V and 5 bases at J, with 7 bases in the middle. Here the CDR3 reads CASSIERRTGELFF. CDR3 in DNA: TGTGCCAGTAGTATAGAGAGGAGGACCGGGGAGCTGTTTTTT.